The T cell receptor (beta chain) described here comes from a study of chemoradiotherapy in HPV16-positive cancers. Study outcomes and limitations: Non-HPV-specific T cells did not expand in tumors during treatment, whereas candidate HPV-specific clones and E7-related motifs did.

Here immunoSEQ multiplex PCR was the method, and the copy in TCRdb shows in-frame clones only, minus some. The sample has 7,000 to 8,500 clones; 75% to 90% are singletons. To note about this clone: Its antigen remains unknown.

Germline lookup yields CDR1 LGHNA and CDR2 YNFKEQ. V was shortened by 1 base and J by 2 bases, with 4 bases between the two germline ends. This CDR3 is built from 13 residues. The chain couples TRBV4-2 to TRBJ2-3; D remains unclear. Sequenced here: tumor tissue, sampled from a patient who underwent chemoradiotherapy. The sequence derives from a human donor with HPV-associated anogenital cancer. For the CDR3, the DNA is TGTGCCAGCAGCCAAGCAAACACAGATACGCAGTATTTT. Encoded protein: CASSQANTDTQYF.